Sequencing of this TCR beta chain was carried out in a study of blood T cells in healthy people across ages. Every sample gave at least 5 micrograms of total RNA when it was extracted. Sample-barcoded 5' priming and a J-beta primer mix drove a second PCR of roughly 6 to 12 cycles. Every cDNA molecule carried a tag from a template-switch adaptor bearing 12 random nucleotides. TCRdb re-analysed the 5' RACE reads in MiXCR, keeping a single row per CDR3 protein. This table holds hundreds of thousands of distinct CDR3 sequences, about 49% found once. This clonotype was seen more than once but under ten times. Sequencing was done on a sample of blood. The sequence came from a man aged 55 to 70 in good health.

The CDR3 reads CASSPMGSNAGFETQYF. The CDR3 DNA sequence: TGTGCCAGCAGCCCGATGGGATCCAACGCTGGGTTTGAGACCCAGTACTTC. V usage is TRBV14 and J usage is TRBJ2-7, with D unclear. The J call is in doubt because the DNA end fits TRBJ2-5 better. The germline V gene has CDR1 SGHDN and CDR2 FVKESK. This CDR3 has 17 amino acids.